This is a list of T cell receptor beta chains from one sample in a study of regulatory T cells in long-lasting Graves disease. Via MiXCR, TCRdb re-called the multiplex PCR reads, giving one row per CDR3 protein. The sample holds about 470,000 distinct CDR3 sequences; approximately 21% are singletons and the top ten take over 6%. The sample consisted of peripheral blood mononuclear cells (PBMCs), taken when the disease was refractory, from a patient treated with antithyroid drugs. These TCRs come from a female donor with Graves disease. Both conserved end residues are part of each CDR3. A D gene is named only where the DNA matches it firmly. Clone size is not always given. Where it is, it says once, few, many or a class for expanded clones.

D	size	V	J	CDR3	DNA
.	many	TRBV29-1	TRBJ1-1	CSVTDGGTEAFF	TGCAGCGTTACAGACGGGGGCACTGAAGCTTTCTTT
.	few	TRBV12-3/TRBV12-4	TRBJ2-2	CASREDSVQNTGELFF	TGTGCCAGCAGGGAGGACAGCGTTCAGAACACCGGGGAGCTGTTTTTT
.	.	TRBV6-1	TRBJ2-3	CASTGRTSSTDTQYF	TGTGCCAGCACCGGCAGAACTTCTAGCACAGATACGCAGTATTTT
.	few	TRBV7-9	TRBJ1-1	CASSFGGRNEAFF	TGTGCCAGCAGCTTTGGAGGACGGAATGAAGCTTTCTTT
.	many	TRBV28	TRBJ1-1	CASTPGTVEAFF	TGTGCCAGCACCCCTGGGACTGTTGAAGCTTTCTTT
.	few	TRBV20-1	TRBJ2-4	CSARGRGNAKNIQYF	TGCAGTGCTAGAGGACGGGGTAATGCCAAAAACATTCAGTACTTC
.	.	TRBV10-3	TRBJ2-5	CAISEREQRETQYF	TGTGCCATCAGTGAGCGGGAGCAGAGAGAGACCCAGTACTTC
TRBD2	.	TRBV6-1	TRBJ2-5	CASSQLGESGRGETQYF	TGTGCCAGCAGTCAGCTCGGCGAAAGCGGGAGGGGTGAGACCCAGTACTTC
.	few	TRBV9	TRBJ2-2	CASSVDGLARTGELFF	TGTGCCAGCAGCGTAGATGGCCTAGCGCGAACCGGGGAGCTGTTTTTT
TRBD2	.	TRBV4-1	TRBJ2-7	CASSQGFGGRAASYEQYF	TGCGCCAGCAGCCAAGGGTTTGGCGGGAGGGCCGCGAGCTACGAGCAGTACTTC
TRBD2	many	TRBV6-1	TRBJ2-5	CASEYRLGTSKWETQYF	TGTGCCAGCGAATACCGCTTGGGGACTAGCAAGTGGGAGACCCAGTACTTC
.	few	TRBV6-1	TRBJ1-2	CASREKGGYGYTF	TGTGCCAGCAGAGAGAAGGGGGGCTATGGCTACACCTTC
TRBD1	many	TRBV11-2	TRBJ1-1	CASSLFLGTDEAFF	TGTGCCAGCAGCTTATTCCTTGGGACAGACGAAGCTTTCTTT
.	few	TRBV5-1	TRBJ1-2	CASSLVGYTF	TGCGCCAGCAGCTTGGTAGGCTACACCTTC
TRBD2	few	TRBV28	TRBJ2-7	CASSLGGAGDEQYF	TGTGCCAGCAGCCTCGGGGGGGCGGGGGACGAGCAGTACTTC
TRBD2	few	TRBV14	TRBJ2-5	CASSRSGVAVLKKETQYF	TGTGCCAGCAGCCGAAGCGGGGTGGCGGTCCTTAAAAAAGAGACCCAGTACTTC
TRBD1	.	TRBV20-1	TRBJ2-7	CSARRGQGAGEQYF	TGCAGTGCTAGACGGGGACAGGGGGCGGGCGAGCAGTACTTC
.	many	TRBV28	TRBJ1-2	CASSLGAARSGYTF	TGTGCCAGCAGTTTAGGGGCAGCTCGAAGTGGCTACACCTTC
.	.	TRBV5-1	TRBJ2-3	CASSLASAVGTDTQYF	TGCGCCAGCAGCTTGGCAAGCGCCGTTGGCACAGATACGCAGTATTTT
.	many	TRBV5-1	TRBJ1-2	CASSLPANYGYTF	TGTGCCAGCAGCCTTCCGGCTAACTATGGCTACACCTTC
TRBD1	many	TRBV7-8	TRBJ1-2	CASSPGQGKGYTF	TGTGCCAGCAGCCCAGGACAGGGGAAAGGCTACACCTTC
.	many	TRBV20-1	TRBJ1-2	CSAREITGYYGYTF	TGCAGTGCTAGAGAAATAACAGGGTACTATGGCTACACCTTC
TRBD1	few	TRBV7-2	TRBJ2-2	CASSHFQGANTGELFF	TGTGCCAGCAGCCATTTTCAGGGGGCGAACACCGGGGAGCTGTTTTTT
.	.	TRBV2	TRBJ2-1	CASSEALRTSSYNEQFF	TGTGCCAGCAGTGAAGCGCTTCGAACCAGCTCCTACAATGAGCAGTTCTTC
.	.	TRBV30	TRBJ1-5	CAWSVGQGNQPQHF	TGTGCCTGGAGTGTAGGGCAGGGCAATCAGCCCCAGCATTTT
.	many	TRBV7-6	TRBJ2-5	CASSPGAEETQYF	TGTGCCAGCAGCCCGGGAGCGGAAGAGACCCAGTACTTC
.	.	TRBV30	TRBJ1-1	CAWIGQLGTEAFF	TGTGCCTGGATCGGACAGCTAGGGACTGAAGCTTTCTTT
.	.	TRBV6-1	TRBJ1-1	CASTFDSDTEAFF	TGTGCCAGCACTTTCGACTCCGACACTGAAGCTTTCTTT
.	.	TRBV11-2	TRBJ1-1	CASSLDHDKTEAFF	TGTGCCAGCAGCTTAGATCACGATAAAACTGAAGCTTTCTTT
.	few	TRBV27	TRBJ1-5	CASSLLTLRGNQPQHF	TGTGCCAGCAGTTTATTGACCTTAAGGGGCAATCAGCCCCAGCATTTT